The 4 T cell receptor beta chains reported below all come from one sample, sequenced in a study of T-cell memory formation after mild COVID-19. Using its own MiXCR run on the 5' RACE reads, TCRdb lists one record per CDR3 protein. The table shows some 46,000 distinct CDR3 sequences, with 5.5% to 8.5% occurring only once. Sequencing input: PBMCs or a T cell subset sorted from them (not recorded which). The receptor source for this set is an adult who had mild COVID-19 (a few samples of this study predate the infection). Cell type and time point are not known.

This clonotype was counted many times. The chain combines TRBV7-2 with TRBJ2-7; tentative D call: TRBD1 (5 bases). With 5 bases removed from V and 7 bases from J, the gap between germline ends came to 15 bases. The CDR3 covers 13 residues. Germline V gene data show CDR1 as SGHTA and CDR2 as FQGNSA. CDR3 loop: CASSRTPPWEQYF. Written as DNA, the CDR3 is TGTGCCAGCAGCCGGACACCTCCCTGGGAGCAGTACTTC.

This clonotype was picked up a small number of times. J is TRBJ2-7 and V is TRBV24-1; D remains unclear. Looked up from germline, CDR1 is KGHDR and CDR2 is SFDVKD. The CDR3 has 11 residues. V lost 2 bases and J 2 bases, leaving 0 bases between the germline ends. The CDR3: CATSDSYEQYF. The CDR3 DNA sequence: TGTGCCACCAGTGATTCCTACGAGCAGTACTTC.

J is TRBJ2-7 and V is TRBV20-1; 11 bases map to TRBD1. The J segment lost 4 bases and the V segment lost 5 bases, leaving 13 bases of the junction unmatched. This CDR3 is built from 16 residues. In germline, CDR1 is DFQATT, CDR2 SNEGSKA (reference sequence). The CDR3 loop reads CSASGQGAGERYEQYF. The CDR3 nucleotides read TGCAGTGCTTCCGGACAGGGGGCTGGAGAACGGTACGAGCAGTACTTC.

This clonotype showed up many times. The V call is TRBV5-5, the J call TRBJ2-1, with a possible D match to TRBD2 (6 bases). CDR1 is SGHKS and CDR2 is YYEKEE in the germline V gene (reference sequence). The CDR3 length is 15 residues. V gave up 0 bases and J gave up 3 bases, with 10 bases separating them. The CDR3 loop reads CASSLVGRNYNEQFF. Written as DNA, the CDR3 is TGTGCCAGCAGCTTGGTGGGGAGGAACTACAATGAGCAGTTCTTC.